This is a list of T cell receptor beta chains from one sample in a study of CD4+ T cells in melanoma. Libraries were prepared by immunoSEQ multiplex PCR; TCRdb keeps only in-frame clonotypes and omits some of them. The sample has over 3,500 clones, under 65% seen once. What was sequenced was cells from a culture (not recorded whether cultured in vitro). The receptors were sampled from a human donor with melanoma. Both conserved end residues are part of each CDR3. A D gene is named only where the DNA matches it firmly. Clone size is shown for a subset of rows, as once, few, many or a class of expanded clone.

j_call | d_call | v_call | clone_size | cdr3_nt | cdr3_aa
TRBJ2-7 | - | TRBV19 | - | TGTGCCAGTAGTATTGCCGGTCTGGGCGAGCAGTACTTC | CASSIAGLGEQYF
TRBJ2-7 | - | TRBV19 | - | TGTGCCAGTAGTCACCGCTACGAGCAGTACTTC | CASSHRYEQYF
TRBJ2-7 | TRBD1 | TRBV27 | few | TGTGCCAGCAGTTTAGGCCCTACAGGGGTCGAGCAGTACTTC | CASSLGPTGVEQYF
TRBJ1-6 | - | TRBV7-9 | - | TGTGCCAGCAGCTTAGTCGGAAATTCACCCCTCCACTTT | CASSLVGNSPLHF
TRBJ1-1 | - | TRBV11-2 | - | TGTGCCAGCAGCTTCGGGGGGCAAGTTACTGAAGCTTTCTTT | CASSFGGQVTEAFF
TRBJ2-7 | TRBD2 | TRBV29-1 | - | TGCAGCGTTGTCCCTAGCGGGGCACCCTACGAGCAGTACTTC | CSVVPSGAPYEQYF
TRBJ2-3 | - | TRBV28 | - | TGTGCCAGCAGTACTGCCGACAGGACTTCCACAGATACGCAGTATTTT | CASSTADRTSTDTQYF
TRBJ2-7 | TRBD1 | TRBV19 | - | TGTGCCAGTAACACCGGGACAGGGAATCGCGAGCAGTACTTC | CASNTGTGNREQYF
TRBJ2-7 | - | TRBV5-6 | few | TGTGCCAGCAGCTTGGTAGGGGCGACCTACGAGCAGTACTTC | CASSLVGATYEQYF
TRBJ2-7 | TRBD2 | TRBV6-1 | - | TGTGCCAGCAGTGAAATCTATGGCCCGGGGGGGCGCGACGAGCAGTACTTC | CASSEIYGPGGRDEQYF
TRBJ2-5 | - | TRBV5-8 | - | TGTGCCAGCAGCTTGGAAGGGGACTTGGAGACCCAGTACTTC | CASSLEGDLETQYF
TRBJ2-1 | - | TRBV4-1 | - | TGCGCCAGCAGTTCCGATAGGGGGATTTACAATGAGCAGTTCTTC | CASSSDRGIYNEQFF
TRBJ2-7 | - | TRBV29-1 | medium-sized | TGCAGCGTTGTTTCCAGGACTCCGGGATCGTTCGAGCAGTACTTC | CSVVSRTPGSFEQYF
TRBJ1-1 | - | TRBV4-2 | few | TGTGCCAGCAGCTGGAAAGGGGTCGCTGAAGCTTTCTTT | CASSWKGVAEAFF
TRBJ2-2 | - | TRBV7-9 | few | TGTGCCAGCAGCTTCTCCGGGGCCCCCGGGGAGCTGTTTTTT | CASSFSGAPGELFF
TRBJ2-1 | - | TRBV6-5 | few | TGTGCCAGCAGTTATTCCAGTGGGAATGAGCAGTTCTTC | CASSYSSGNEQFF
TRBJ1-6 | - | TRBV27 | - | TGTGCCAGCAGTTATGGGGCCGGAATAGGGTCACCCCTCCACTTT | CASSYGAGIGSPLHF
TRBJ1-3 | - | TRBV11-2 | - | TGTGCCAGCAGTGCGGGGGGCGGCGGAAACACCATATATTTT | CASSAGGGGNTIYF
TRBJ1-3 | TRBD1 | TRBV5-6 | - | TGTGCCAGCAGCTCCACAGGGGGCAGAAACACCATATATTTT | CASSSTGGRNTIYF
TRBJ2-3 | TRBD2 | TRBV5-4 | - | TGTGCCAGCAGCTTCGGCGGGGGGGCCGGTACAGATACGCAGTATTTT | CASSFGGGAGTDTQYF
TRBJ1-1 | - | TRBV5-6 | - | TGTGCCAGCAGCTGGAAGGGAGTCGCTGAAGCTTTCTTT | CASSWKGVAEAFF
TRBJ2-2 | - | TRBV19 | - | TGTGCCAGTAGTATGGGGGCCGGGGAGCTGTTTTTT | CASSMGAGELFF
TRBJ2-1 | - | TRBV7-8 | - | TGTGCCAGCAGCTTAGTAGGGGGGAGCTCCTACAATGAGCAGTTCTTC | CASSLVGGSSYNEQFF
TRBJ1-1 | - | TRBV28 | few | TGTGCCAGCAGTTTTGGGTCAGCCGAAGCTTTCTTT | CASSFGSAEAFF
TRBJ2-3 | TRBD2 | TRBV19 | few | TGTGCCAGTAGTCAGACTAGCGGGGCAGATACGCAGTATTTT | CASSQTSGADTQYF
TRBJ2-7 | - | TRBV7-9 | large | TGTGCCACGGAGGGTCATAAATCCTACGAGCAGTACTTC | CATEGHKSYEQYF
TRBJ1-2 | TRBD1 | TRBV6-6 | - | TGTGCCAGCAGTAAGGGACAGCCTAGACGATATGGCTACACCTTC | CASSKGQPRRYGYTF
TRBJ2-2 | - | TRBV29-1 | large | TGCAGCGTTGTCTGGCAGGCGAACACCGGGGAGCTGTTTTTT | CSVVWQANTGELFF
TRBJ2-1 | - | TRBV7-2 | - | TGTGCTATTAGTACCGGGCTTTACAATGAGCAGTTCTTC | CAISTGLYNEQFF
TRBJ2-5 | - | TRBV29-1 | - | TGCAGCGTTCTGCCTCCCATCGGGGAGGAGACCCAGTACTTC | CSVLPPIGEETQYF
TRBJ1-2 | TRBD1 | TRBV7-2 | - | TGTGCCAGCAGCTTAACAGGGGGCAACTATGGCTACACCTTC | CASSLTGGNYGYTF
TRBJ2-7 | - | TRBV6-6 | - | TGTGCCAGCAGTTTGGGGCAGCCGCCCTACGAGCAGTACTTC | CASSLGQPPYEQYF
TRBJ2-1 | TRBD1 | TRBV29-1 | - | TGCAGCGTCGAACCCTGGGACAGAAAGACCTACAATGAGCAGTTCTTC | CSVEPWDRKTYNEQFF
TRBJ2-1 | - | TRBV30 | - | TGTGCCTGGAGTGTAATCTATGAGCAGTTCTTC | CAWSVIYEQFF
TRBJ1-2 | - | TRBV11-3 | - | TGTGCCAGCAGCTTAGCCCCCCCCTATGGCTACACCTTC | CASSLAPPYGYTF
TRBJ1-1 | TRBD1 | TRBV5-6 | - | TGTGCCAGCAGCCGGACAGGGAGGCCCCAAGCTTTCTTT | CASSRTGRPQAFF
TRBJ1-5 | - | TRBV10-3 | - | TGTGCCATCAGACGACAGGACAATCAGCCCCAGCATTTT | CAIRRQDNQPQHF
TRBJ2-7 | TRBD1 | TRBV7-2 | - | TGTGCCAGCAGCCCACAGGGGAACTCCTACGAGCAGTACTTC | CASSPQGNSYEQYF
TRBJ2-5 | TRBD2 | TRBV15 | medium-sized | TGTGCCACCAGCAATCGAGGACTAGCGGGGCGCCAAGAGACCCAGTACTTC | CATSNRGLAGRQETQYF
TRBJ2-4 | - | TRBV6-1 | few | TGTGCCAGCAGTTTCCTCGAGAGGGCCAAAAACATTCAGTACTTC | CASSFLERAKNIQYF
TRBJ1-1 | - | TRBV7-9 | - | TGTGCCAGCAGCTCTACCTTCGGACGGGAGGTTCCCCCTTTCTTT | CASSSTFGREVPPFF
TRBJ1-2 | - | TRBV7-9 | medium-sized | TGTGCCAGCAGCCCGGACGGATACTTGGGCTACACCTTC | CASSPDGYLGYTF
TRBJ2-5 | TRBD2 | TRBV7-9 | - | TGTGCCAGCAGCCCGCCCCATAGCGGGGGACGCCAAGAGACCCAGTACTTC | CASSPPHSGGRQETQYF
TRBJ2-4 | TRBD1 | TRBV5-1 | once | TGCGCCAGCAGCTTGGGGGGGGACAGGAAAAACATTCAGTACTTC | CASSLGGDRKNIQYF
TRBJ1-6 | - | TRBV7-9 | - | TGTGCCAGCAGGACGGACGTTTCACCCCTCCACTTT | CASRTDVSPLHF
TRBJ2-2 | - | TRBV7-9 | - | TGTGCCAGCAGCTTAGCGGGGTCTTCAACCGGGGAGCTGTTTTTT | CASSLAGSSTGELFF
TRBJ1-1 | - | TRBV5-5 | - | TGTGCCAGCAGCGTGGGGACATGGGAGAACACTGAAGCTTTCTTT | CASSVGTWENTEAFF
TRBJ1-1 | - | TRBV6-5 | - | TGTGCCAGCAGTTACCTCCTCGGGGCTGAAGCTTTCTTT | CASSYLLGAEAFF
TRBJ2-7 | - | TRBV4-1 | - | TGCGCCAGCAGCCAGGTGACAGAGACTTACGAGCAGTACTTC | CASSQVTETYEQYF
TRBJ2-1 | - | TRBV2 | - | TGTGCCAGCAGTGTGGCGGATGAGCAGTTCTTC | CASSVADEQFF
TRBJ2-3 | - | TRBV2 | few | TGTGCCAGCAATGAGGCTAGCCTTAGCGCAGATACGCAGTATTTT | CASNEASLSADTQYF
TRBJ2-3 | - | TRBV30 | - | TGTGCCTGGAGTGTAAGAAGCACAGATACGCAGTATTTT | CAWSVRSTDTQYF
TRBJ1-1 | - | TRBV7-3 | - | TGTGCCAGCAGCCGCGGGGGGGGGCCCTCCGGCACTGAAGCTTTCTTT | CASSRGGGPSGTEAFF
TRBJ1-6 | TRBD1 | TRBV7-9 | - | TGTGCCACCCTACTCGGGACAGGTAATTCACCCCTCCACTTT | CATLLGTGNSPLHF